The 11 T cell receptor beta chains presented below share a single source sample, sequenced in a study of T cell responses to AZD1222 COVID-19 vaccine. The repertoire was sequenced with immunoSEQ multiplex PCR; TCRdb's copy has only in-frame clones and lacks some. The sample lists around 100,000 clones; 90% were seen once. The material was peripheral blood, obtained on day 0 of AZD1222 vaccination. The receptors stem from an adult in good health.

The V gene is TRBV12-3 or TRBV12-4, the J gene TRBJ2-7; unclear D gene. V lost 4 bases, J lost 3 bases, and 4 bases lay in between. This CDR3 contains 11 residues. The CDR3 coding sequence is TGTGCCAGCAGTTCCAACTACGAGCAGTACTTC. Amino acid sequence: CASSSNYEQYF.

The rearrangement joins TRBV9 to TRBJ2-5; 7 bases agree with TRBD2. The CDR3 covers 15 residues. Trimming cost V 0 bases and J 5 bases; bases outside gene matches: 7. Germline CDR1 reads SGDLS; CDR2 reads YYNGEE. The CDR3 loop is CASSVDRGEGETQYF. The CDR3 bases are TGTGCCAGCAGCGTAGACCGGGGGGAGGGTGAGACCCAGTACTTC.

J is TRBJ1-1 and V is TRBV10-3, with 7 bases matching TRBD1. The CDR3 sequence is 16 residues long. J lost 2 bases, V lost 4 bases, and 10 bases had no gene match. Germline loops: CDR1 ENHRY, CDR2 SYGVKD. The CDR3 nucleotides read TGTGCCATCAGTGGAAAAGAAGGGACAGCTAACACTGAAGCTTTCTTT. Its protein is CAISGKEGTANTEAFF.

The chain has TRBV28 and TRBJ1-2, with a weak D call TRBD1 (6 bases). Deletions cut 4 bases from V and 3 bases from J, with 12 bases between. The CDR3 is 14 amino acids. The germline CDR1 and CDR2 sequences are MDHEN and SYDVKM. The CDR3 bases are TGTGCCAGCAGTTCTGGGACAAACCACTATGGCTACACCTTC. It is translated as CASSSGTNHYGYTF.

The chain recombines TRBV28 with TRBJ2-1; maybe TRBD1 (6 bases). Germline lookup yields CDR1 MDHEN and CDR2 SYDVKM. The CDR3 sequence is 14 residues long. Between the trimmed V and J ends, which lost 5 bases and 6 bases, there was a span of 14 bases. The CDR3 coding sequence is TGTGCCAGCAGTCAGGGGAATTTGATCAATGAGCAGTTCTTC. Amino acids: CASSQGNLINEQFF.

By share, this clone ranks as medium-sized (0.01 to 0.1%). The J gene is TRBJ2-7, the V gene TRBV5-3; D is unclear. TRBV5-3 is identified as an open reading frame with a role that is uncertain. CDR3 size: 10 residues. V was trimmed by 6 bases and J by 3 bases, leaving 4 bases between them. CDR3 region: CARNSYEQYF. The CDR3 DNA reads TGTGCCAGAAACAGCTACGAGCAGTACTTC.

This chain uses TRBV5-6 with TRBJ1-1; D call uncertain. This CDR3 is 14 amino acids long. V lost 4 bases to trimming and J lost 1 base, with 11 bases between them. Germline CDR1 and CDR2: SGHDT and YYEEEE. The CDR3 bases are TGTGCCAGCAGCGATAAACCAGAGAACACTGAAGCTTTCTTT. This translates into CASSDKPENTEAFF.

The chain has TRBV4-1 and TRBJ1-4; 9 bases are a match to TRBD1. The V gene's germline CDR1 is MGHRA and CDR2 YSYEKL. This CDR3 spans 17 amino acids. Germline trimming cut 1 base from V and 3 bases from J; bases unmatched to any gene: 6. CDR3 nucleotides: TGCGCCAGCAGCCAAGGCTTACAGGGGGCTGCTAATGAAAAACTGTTTTTT. It codes for CASSQGLQGAANEKLFF.

J is TRBJ1-6 and V is TRBV19; a possible D gene is TRBD1 (6 bases). CDR1 and CDR2 from the germline V gene are LNHDA and SQIVND (reference sequence). Trimming pared 3 bases from V and 5 bases from J, leaving 14 bases between. This CDR3 spans 16 amino acids. The CDR3 loop is CASSITWDKNNSPLHF. The CDR3 DNA sequence: TGTGCCAGTAGTATCACCTGGGACAAGAATAATTCACCCCTCCACTTT.

The chain has TRBV11-2 and TRBJ1-2; 7 positions agree with TRBD1. The CDR3 length is 14 residues. Germline CDR1 SGHAT, CDR2 FQNNGV. Losses at the gene ends were 5 bases for V and 4 bases for J; bases not matched to a gene: 7. Written as DNA, the CDR3 is TGTGCCAGCAGCCCTAGGGGGCCAGCCTATGGCTACACCTTC. It yields the protein CASSPRGPAYGYTF.

The rearrangement joins TRBV3-1 (or the pseudogene TRBV3-2) to TRBJ2-1, with no clear D. V was trimmed by 4 bases and J by 15 bases, leaving 22 bases between them. The CDR3 runs 14 residues. Germline V gene sequence: CDR1 LGHDT, CDR2 YNNKEL (reference sequence). The CDR3 sequence is CASSLDLGGDRTFF. The CDR3 DNA follows: TGTGCCAGCAGCCTCGACCTGGGCGGCGACCGAACGTTCTTC.